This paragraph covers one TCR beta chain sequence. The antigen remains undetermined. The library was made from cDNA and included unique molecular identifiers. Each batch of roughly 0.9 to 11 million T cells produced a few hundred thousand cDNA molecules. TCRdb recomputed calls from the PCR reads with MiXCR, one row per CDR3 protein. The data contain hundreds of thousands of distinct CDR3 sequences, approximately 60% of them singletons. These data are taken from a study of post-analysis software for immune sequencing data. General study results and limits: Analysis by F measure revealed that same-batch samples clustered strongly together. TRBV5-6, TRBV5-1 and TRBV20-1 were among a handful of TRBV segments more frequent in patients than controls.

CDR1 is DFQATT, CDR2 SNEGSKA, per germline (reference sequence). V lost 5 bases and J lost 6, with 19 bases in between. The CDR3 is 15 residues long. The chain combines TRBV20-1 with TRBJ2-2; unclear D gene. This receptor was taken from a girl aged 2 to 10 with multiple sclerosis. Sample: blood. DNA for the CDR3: TGCAGTGCTCTGGACGGCACTCCTGGTGCCGGGGAGCTGTTTTTT. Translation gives CSALDGTPGAGELFF.